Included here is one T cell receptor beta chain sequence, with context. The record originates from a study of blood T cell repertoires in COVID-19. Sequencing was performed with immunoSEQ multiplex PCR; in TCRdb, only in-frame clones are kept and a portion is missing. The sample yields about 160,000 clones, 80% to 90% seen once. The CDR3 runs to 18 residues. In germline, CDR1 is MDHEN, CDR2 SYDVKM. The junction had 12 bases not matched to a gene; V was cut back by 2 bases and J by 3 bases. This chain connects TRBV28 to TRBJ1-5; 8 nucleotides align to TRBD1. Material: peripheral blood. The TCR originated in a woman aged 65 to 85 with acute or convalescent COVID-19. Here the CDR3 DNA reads TGTGCCAGCAGTTTACTACCCTCCGGGACAGGACTCAATCAGCCCCAGCATTTT. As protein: CASSLLPSGTGLNQPQHF. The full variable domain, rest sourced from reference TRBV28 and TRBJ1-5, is DVKVTQSSRYLVKRTGEKVFLECVQDMDHENMFWYRQDPGLGLRLIYFSYDVKMKEKGDIPEGYSVSREKKERFSLILESASTNQTSMYLCASSLLPSGTGLNQPQHFGDGTRLSIL.